A selection of T cell receptor beta chains follows, all from one sample in a study of cytomegalovirus exposure and HLA in healthy donors. Clones were sequenced by immunoSEQ multiplex PCR, and TCRdb holds only the in-frame ones, with some missing. Of about 94,000 clones listed, 79% are singletons. Sample: PBMCs. The receptors here all came from a woman in her forties in good health and CMV-seronegative. Both conserved end residues are trimmed from each CDR3. Clone size is not always given. Where it is, it says once, few, many or a class for expanded clones.

V: TRBV5-4; J: TRBJ1-1; size: few; CDR3: ASSPWPGTGGNGNTEAF
V: TRBV5-6; J: TRBJ2-7; size: .; CDR3: ASSRRTERLDDSEQY
V: TRBV7-9; J: TRBJ2-1; size: many; CDR3: ASSLTGLAVDEQF
V: TRBV27; J: TRBJ2-2; size: .; CDR3: ASRPGGSGELF
V: TRBV6-1; J: TRBJ1-2; size: .; CDR3: AEAGIGYGYT
V: TRBV5-1; J: TRBJ1-2; size: once; CDR3: ASSLESGNYGYT
V: TRBV7-6; J: TRBJ1-4; size: .; CDR3: ASSFRAPSGTGAEKLF
V: TRBV5-1; J: TRBJ2-5; size: .; CDR3: ASSSWGLAGAQETQY
V: TRBV6-6; J: TRBJ1-4; size: few; CDR3: ASSYEGQVMF
V: TRBV30; J: TRBJ2-1; size: .; CDR3: AWTRAGGDEQF
V: TRBV19; J: TRBJ1-6; size: few; CDR3: ASSLFRTGQSPLH
V: TRBV7-3; J: TRBJ1-6; size: .; CDR3: ASSLNPHNSPLH
V: TRBV6-5; J: TRBJ2-7; size: .; CDR3: ASSRLTGTYEQY
V: TRBV5-1; J: TRBJ1-4; size: few; CDR3: ASSIRQGNEKLF
V: TRBV9; J: TRBJ2-2; size: .; CDR3: ASSVEPHPADGELF
V: TRBV5-8; J: TRBJ2-2; size: .; CDR3: ASSWDTRRTGELF
V: TRBV19; J: TRBJ1-5; size: .; CDR3: ASSDLRTGRAQPQN
V: TRBV5-4; J: TRBJ2-2; size: .; CDR3: ASSPRWGELF
V: TRBV28; J: TRBJ2-2; size: .; CDR3: ASSPLLGGGKNTGELF
V: TRBV5-4; J: TRBJ2-5; size: .; CDR3: ASSDKREMQETQY
V: TRBV29-1; J: TRBJ2-3; size: .; CDR3: SGNRGRVTDTQY
V: TRBV10-1; J: TRBJ2-7; size: .; CDR3: ASGGYEQY
V: TRBV7-3; J: TRBJ2-2; size: .; CDR3: ASSLFGGNTGELF
V: TRBV4-3; J: TRBJ1-2; size: .; CDR3: ASEPQQGSGYGYT
V: TRBV9; J: TRBJ2-3; size: .; CDR3: ASSVAPTSTDTQY
V: TRBV6-6; J: TRBJ1-5; size: once; CDR3: ASSPLGQGPNQPQH
V: TRBV18; J: TRBJ2-3; size: .; CDR3: ASSREPGQGADTQY
V: TRBV18; J: TRBJ1-1; size: few; CDR3: ASSPNGPANTEAF
V: TRBV5-6; J: TRBJ2-4; size: .; CDR3: ASSRDRVDIQY
V: TRBV15; J: TRBJ1-4; size: .; CDR3: ATRAVATNEKLF
V: TRBV10-3; J: TRBJ1-5; size: few; CDR3: AIHGGEGNQPQH
V: TRBV7-8; J: TRBJ1-2; size: .; CDR3: ASSLTGAANYGYT